One sample yielded the 30 T cell receptor beta chains listed below, sequenced in a study of vaccination and CD4 T cells after COVID-19. Treatment indicated: approximately 10-day PBMC culture with coronavirus spike peptide pools or control peptides (ViraFEST assay). From the unexposed donor, CD4+ T cells were collected ahead of the COVID-19 pandemic (2011-2018). Once obtained from cultured CD4+ T cells, the DNA was sequenced using the Oncomine TCR Beta short-read assay. TCRdb reprocessed the PCR reads with MiXCR, giving one entry per CDR3 protein. The sample carries around 4,000 distinct CDR3 sequences, 63% recorded once. Antigens of these TCRs are unknown. Sequenced material: CD4+ T cells from blood, cultured in vitro. All receptors derive from a human donor in good health.

The chain employs TRBV5-6 and TRBJ1-2; 7 bases match TRBD1. There are 13 residues in the CDR3. Germline V gene sequence: CDR1 SGHDT, CDR2 YYEEEE. V was clipped by 3 bases and J by 11 bases; unmatched bases: 10. The CDR3 nucleotides read TGTGCCAGCAGCTCGGTGGACAGGTCTCCGTACACCTTC. Its protein product is CASSSVDRSPYTF.

This chain joins TRBV20-1 and TRBJ2-3; TRBD2 is a possible D gene (6 bases). The germline V gene has CDR1 DFQATT and CDR2 SNEGSKA (reference sequence). The CDR3 runs to 14 residues. Trimming removed 5 bases from V and 5 bases from J, with 17 bases in between. CDR3 nucleotides: TGCAGTGCTGGGGGACTTTCAGTTATAGATACGCAGTATTTT. This sequence encodes CSAGGLSVIDTQYF.

This chain's CDR3 is CASSLVVVGKTAEAFF. In DNA form, the CDR3 reads TGTGCCAGCAGCTTAGTCGTTGTGGGGAAAACGGCTGAAGCTTTCTTT. The rearrangement joins TRBV11-2 to TRBJ1-1; D is unresolved. In germline, CDR1 is SGHAT, CDR2 FQNNGV. The germline V and J ends were trimmed by 1 base and 6 bases, with 18 bases remaining between them. The CDR3 contains 16 residues.

This clonotype has more than one count but fewer than ten. The V call is TRBV20-1, the J call TRBJ1-6; D gene ambiguous. The CDR3 extends over 13 amino acids. Trimming left V 4 bases short and J 3 bases short, with 7 bases between. The V gene's germline CDR1 is DFQATT and CDR2 SNEGSKA (reference sequence). CDR3 DNA sequence: TGCAGTGCTAATAAGGACTATAATTCACCCCTCCACTTT. Encoded protein: CSANKDYNSPLHF.

The rearrangement uses TRBV15 and TRBJ2-7; 7 bases match TRBD1. The V gene's germline CDR1 is LNHNV and CDR2 YYDKDF (reference sequence). V shed 1 base and J 1 base; nucleotides not matched to a gene: 13. The CDR3 totals 18 residues. CDR3 DNA sequence: TGTGCCACCAGCAGAGCCCCCCGGTGGCAGGGGGAATCCTACGAGCAGTACTTC. The encoded protein is CATSRAPRWQGESYEQYF.

The V and J genes are TRBV2 and TRBJ1-5; no clear D gene. V was pared by 4 bases and J by 2 bases, with 9 bases between. CDR1 is SNHLY and CDR2 is FYNNEI in the germline V gene. The CDR3 has 14 residues. CDR3 nucleotides: TGTGCCAGCAGTGTTGGCCGGGGCAATCAGCCCCAGCATTTT. It is translated as CASSVGRGNQPQHF.

The chain employs TRBV7-8 and TRBJ1-5; D ambiguous. With 1 base removed from V and 4 bases from J, the gap between germline ends came to 20 bases. The CDR3 totals 18 residues. Germline CDR1 reads SGHVS; CDR2 reads FQNEAQ. The CDR3 region has the DNA TGTGCCAGCAGCTTAGACCTTCTTGAGGTCGTCTCGAATCAGCCCCAGCATTTT. Its translation: CASSLDLLEVVSNQPQHF.

This clonotype appeared a single time. No conserved phenylalanine or tryptophan is present at the end of the CDR3, so a read error is the likely explanation. The V and J genes are TRBV12-3 or TRBV12-4 and TRBJ2-3, with D perhaps matching TRBD1 (8 bases). V was clipped by 6 bases and J by 4 bases, with 20 bases between them. The CDR3 runs to 16 residues. This chain's CDR3 is CASSTPGGQGPDTQYL. The CDR3 nucleotides read TGTGCCAGCAGCACCCCGGGAGGACAGGGCCCAGATACGCAGTATCTT.

This chain connects TRBV14 to TRBJ2-1; the D gene could be TRBD1 or TRBD2 (5 bases each). Trimming removed 5 bases from V and 6 bases from J, with 14 bases in between. The germline CDR1 and CDR2 sequences are SGHDN and FVKESK. This CDR3 has 14 amino acids. The CDR3 reads CASSSTRGLNEQFF. In DNA, the CDR3 is TGTGCCAGCAGCTCGACTCGGGGCCTCAATGAGCAGTTCTTC. Complete variable domain (other parts from reference TRBV14 and TRBJ2-1): EAGVTQFPSHSVIEKGQTVTLRCDPISGHDNLYWYRRVMGKEIKFLLHFVKESKQDESGMPNNRFLAERTGGTYSTLKVQPAELEDSGVYFCASSSTRGLNEQFFGPGTRLTVL.

This sequence joins TRBV20-1 and TRBJ1-6; D is perhaps TRBD1 (6 bases). Germline V gene lookup returns CDR1 DFQATT and CDR2 SNEGSKA (reference sequence). V was trimmed by 3 bases and J by 7 bases, leaving 13 bases between them. The CDR3 totals 14 residues. CDR3 amino acids: CSARIGGKNSPLHF. CDR3 nucleotides: TGCAGTGCTAGGATAGGGGGTAAAAATTCACCCCTCCACTTT.

This clonotype was seen only once. The V and J genes are TRBV19 and TRBJ2-7; D is uncertain. This CDR3 is built from 13 residues. CDR1 and CDR2 (germline): LNHDA, SQIVND (reference sequence). The V end lost 7 bases, the J end lost 3 bases, and 13 bases lay between the germline ends. The CDR3 nucleotides are TGTGCCAGTATAGTGACTCCGGGCTACGAGCAGTACTTC. Residues: CASIVTPGYEQYF.

This clonotype showed up just once. V is TRBV20-1 and J is TRBJ2-1, with no clear D. CDR1 and CDR2 from the germline V gene are DFQATT and SNEGSKA (reference sequence). With 5 bases removed from V and 7 bases from J, the gap between germline ends came to 12 bases. The CDR3 runs to 12 residues. This CDR3 is CSASLPWNEQFF. DNA of the CDR3: TGCAGTGCTTCGTTACCTTGGAATGAGCAGTTCTTC.

The rearrangement uses TRBV20-1 and TRBJ2-1; D gene unclear. The length of the CDR3 is 12 residues. Germline loops: CDR1 DFQATT, CDR2 SNEGSKA (reference sequence). V dropped 6 bases and J dropped 4 bases, with 10 bases sitting between them. CDR3 coding DNA: TGCAGTGCCAACAGAATTTACAATGAGCAGTTCTTC. Translated, it gives CSANRIYNEQFF.

The chain combines TRBV20-1 with TRBJ2-3, with TRBD2 matching 8 bases. J was trimmed by 3 bases and V by 3 bases; bases with no gene match: 5. In germline, CDR1 is DFQATT, CDR2 SNEGSKA (reference sequence). The CDR3 consists of 14 residues. The CDR3 nucleotides are TGCAGTGCTAGGAAAAGCGGGAGTACAGATACGCAGTATTTT. As protein: CSARKSGSTDTQYF.

The V gene is TRBV20-1, the J gene TRBJ1-5, with D possibly being TRBD1 (6 bases). V lost 1 base to trimming and J lost 3 bases, with 13 bases between them. This CDR3 contains 15 residues. Per the germline V gene, CDR1 is DFQATT and CDR2 is SNEGSKA (reference sequence). Here the CDR3 DNA reads TGCAGTGCTAGAGCCCTGACAGGTTTCAATCAGCCCCAGCATTTT. Amino acids: CSARALTGFNQPQHF.

This clonotype was observed a handful of times. J is TRBJ2-7 and V is TRBV6-2 or TRBV6-3; a weak D match, TRBD1 (6 bases). Germline V gene sequence: CDR1 MNHEY, CDR2 SVGEGT. The CDR3 has 12 residues. The V and J ends lost 10 bases and 5 bases respectively, with 15 bases between them. Here the CDR3 reads CATFTGLDEQYF. The CDR3 DNA follows: TGTGCCACCTTCACAGGGCTCGACGAGCAGTACTTC.

This clonotype was recorded a few times. The chain combines TRBV2 with TRBJ2-2; a weak D match, TRBD2 (6 bases). V lost 6 bases to trimming and J lost 5 bases, with 16 bases between them. The V gene's germline CDR1 is SNHLY and CDR2 FYNNEI. The CDR3 covers 15 residues. The CDR3 protein is CASRGGSPLTGELFF. The CDR3 DNA follows: TGTGCCAGCAGGGGAGGCAGCCCACTGACCGGGGAGCTGTTTTTT.

This clonotype showed up just a few times. The chain carries TRBV6-1 and TRBJ2-7; either TRBD1 or TRBD2 may supply D (5 bases each). Germline values: CDR1 MNHNS, CDR2 SASEGT. CDR3 length: 16 residues. Trimming removed 6 bases from V and 2 bases from J, with 20 bases in between. The CDR3 sequence is CASSSLGGKRTYEQYF. Here the CDR3 DNA reads TGTGCCAGCAGCTCCCTTGGGGGAAAGAGAACCTACGAGCAGTACTTC.

CDR3 loop: CASSQDGRVGYTF. CDR3 DNA: TGCGCCAGCAGCCAAGACGGCCGGGTTGGCTACACCTTC. This chain connects TRBV4-3 to TRBJ1-2; no reliable D call. CDR3 size: 13 residues. Trimming took 0 bases from V and 7 from J, leaving 9 bases between them. From germline, CDR1 is LGHNA and CDR2 YSLEER.

The V gene is TRBV29-1, the J gene TRBJ2-4; weak D call: TRBD1 (5 bases). Deletions cut 3 bases from V and 12 bases from J, with 12 bases between. The length of the CDR3 is 11 residues. Germline V lookup: CDR1 SQVTM, CDR2 ANQGSEA. CDR3 coding DNA: TGCAGCGTTGATCTGGGGCGAGGTCAGTACTTC. Amino acids: CSVDLGRGQYF.

This chain uses TRBV7-2 with TRBJ1-1, with a weak D call TRBD1 (6 bases). Germline assignment: CDR1 SGHTA and CDR2 FQGNSA. Trimming took 3 bases from V and 0 from J, leaving 11 bases between them. The length of the CDR3 is 15 residues. Here the CDR3 DNA reads TGTGCCAGCAGCTTCATCCCAGGGGTGAACACTGAAGCTTTCTTT. This encodes CASSFIPGVNTEAFF. The variable domain in full, with the rest retrieved from reference TRBV7-2 and TRBJ1-1, is GAGVSQSPSNKVTEKGKDVELRCDPISGHTALYWYRQSLGQGLEFLIYFQGNSAPDKSGLPSDRFSAERTGGSVSTLTIQRTQQEDSAVYLCASSFIPGVNTEAFFGQGTRLTVV.

The rearrangement joins TRBV7-9 to TRBJ2-1, with 7 bases lining up with TRBD2. V dropped 8 bases and J dropped 12; count of bases not matched to a gene: 7. This CDR3 region has 11 residues. Germline CDR1 reads SEHNR; CDR2 reads FQNEAQ (reference sequence). Here the CDR3 reads CASGPGGSQFF. The DNA for the CDR3 is TGTGCCAGCGGGCCGGGGGGATCGCAGTTCTTC.

This clonotype appeared a few times. The genes are TRBV2 and TRBJ1-3; D is perhaps TRBD1 (5 bases). The V gene's germline CDR1 is SNHLY and CDR2 FYNNEI. Trimming took off 3 bases at V and 0 bases at J, with 18 bases between the two ends. The CDR3 runs 18 residues. CDR3 loop: CASSDYGSTVSSGNTIYF. The CDR3 coding sequence is TGTGCCAGCAGTGACTACGGCTCGACAGTCTCCTCTGGAAACACCATATATTTT.

As DNA, the CDR3 is TGTGCCACCTCAGGAGGGGGATGGGGGATGAACACTGAAGCTTTCTTT. This codes for CATSGGGWGMNTEAFF. This rearrangement joins TRBV6-4 to TRBJ1-1, with D perhaps TRBD1 (6 bases). This CDR3 comprises 16 residues. V lost 10 bases and J 0 bases, leaving 21 bases between the germline ends. The germline gives CDR1 MRHNA, CDR2 SNTAGT.

The rearrangement uses TRBV2 and TRBJ1-3, with D possibly matching TRBD1 (5 bases). Trimming took off 2 bases at V and 2 bases at J, with 7 bases between the two ends. Germline CDR1 and CDR2: SNHLY and FYNNEI. The CDR3 covers 14 residues. CDR3: CASSEPRAGNTIYF. CDR3 DNA sequence: TGTGCCAGCAGTGAACCCAGGGCTGGAAACACCATATATTTT. Combining the CDR3 with reference TRBV2 and TRBJ1-3 gives the whole variable domain EPEVTQTPSHQVTQMGQEVILRCVPISNHLYFYWYRQILGQKVEFLVSFYNNEISEKSEIFDDQFSVERPDGSNFTLKIRSTKLEDSAMYFCASSEPRAGNTIYFGEGSWLTVV.

This clonotype showed up just a few times. The chain joins TRBV5-1 to TRBJ2-7; 9 bases are shared with TRBD1. CDR1 is SGHRS and CDR2 is YFSETQ in the germline V gene. The CDR3 sequence is 15 residues long. Trimming removed 2 bases from V and 0 bases from J; junction bases left unmatched: 3. The CDR3 DNA follows: TGCGCCAGCAGCTTAGGACAGGGGAGCTCCTACGAGCAGTACTTC. Protein: CASSLGQGSSYEQYF.

The genes are TRBV6-1 and TRBJ1-2; 8 bases are shared with TRBD1. The J segment lost 0 bases and the V segment lost 5 bases, leaving 5 bases of the junction unmatched. This CDR3 contains 15 residues. Germline V gene lookup returns CDR1 MNHNS and CDR2 SASEGT. CDR3 sequence (DNA): TGTGCCAGCAGTACTCAGGGGGCAGCTAACTATGGCTACACCTTC. It codes for CASSTQGAANYGYTF.

This sequence joins TRBV24-1 and TRBJ2-3, with D perhaps matching TRBD2 (5 bases). Germline V gene sequence: CDR1 KGHDR, CDR2 SFDVKD. V was clipped by 5 bases and J by 0 bases, with 14 bases between them. The CDR3 consists of 16 residues. CDR3: CATSASGVSSTDTQYF. CDR3 DNA: TGTGCCACCAGTGCATCCGGGGTTTCTAGCACAGATACGCAGTATTTT.

This clonotype showed up just a few times. The V call is TRBV7-8, the J call TRBJ2-7, with unresolved D. V was shortened by 3 bases and J by 0 bases, with 6 bases between the two germline ends. The length of the CDR3 is 13 residues. Germline CDR1 SGHVS, CDR2 FQNEAQ. The CDR3 DNA reads TGTGCCAGCAGCTTTACAGACTCCTACGAGCAGTACTTC. It is translated as CASSFTDSYEQYF.

This chain connects TRBV24-1 to TRBJ2-3; TRBD2 matches at 11 bases. The V segment lost 7 bases and the J segment 1 base; nucleotides outside the gene matches: 3. From germline, CDR1 is KGHDR and CDR2 SFDVKD. This CDR3 is 15 amino acids long. The CDR3: CATRVTSGGTDTQYF. The CDR3 nucleotides are TGTGCCACCAGGGTGACTAGCGGGGGCACAGATACGCAGTATTTT.